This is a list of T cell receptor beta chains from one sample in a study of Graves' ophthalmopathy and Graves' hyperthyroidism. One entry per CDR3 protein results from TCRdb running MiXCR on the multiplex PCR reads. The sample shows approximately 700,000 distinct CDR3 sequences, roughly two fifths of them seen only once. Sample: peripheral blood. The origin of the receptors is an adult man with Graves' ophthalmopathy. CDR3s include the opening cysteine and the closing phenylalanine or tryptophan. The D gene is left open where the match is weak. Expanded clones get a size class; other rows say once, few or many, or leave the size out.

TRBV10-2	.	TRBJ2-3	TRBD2	TGCGCCAGCCAATCTAGCGGGAGTCAGGATACGCAGTATTTT	CASQSSGSQDTQYF
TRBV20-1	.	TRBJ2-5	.	TGCAGTGCTAGGGGCAGGAGGACCTATAGGGAGACCCAGTACTTC	CSARGRRTYRETQYF
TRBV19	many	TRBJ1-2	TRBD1	TGTGCCAGTAGTGTCGCCGGGACAGACGTCTATGGCTACACCTTC	CASSVAGTDVYGYTF
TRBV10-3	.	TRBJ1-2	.	TGTGCCATCAGTGCGACAGGAACTCATGGCTACACCTTC	CAISATGTHGYTF
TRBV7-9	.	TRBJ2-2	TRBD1	TGCGCCAGCAGCGGTACCGGGACAGGGGCGAACACCGGGGAGCTGTTTTTT	CASSGTGTGANTGELFF
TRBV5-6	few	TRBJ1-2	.	TGTGCCAGCAGGGCGAGGCTACATGGCTACACCTTC	CASRARLHGYTF
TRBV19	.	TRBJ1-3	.	TGTGCCAGTAGTTCCCGGACCGATGGCTACACCATATATTTT	CASSSRTDGYTIYF
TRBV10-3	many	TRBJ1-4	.	TGTGCCATCAGTCCTAACAGGGAAGCTAATGAAAAACTGTTTTTT	CAISPNREANEKLFF
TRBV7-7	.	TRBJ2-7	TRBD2	TGTGCTAGCGGGATGGGCTCCTACGAGCAGTACTTC	CASGMGSYEQYF
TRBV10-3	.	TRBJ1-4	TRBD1	TGTGCCAGCAGCCGGGACAGGGGGCCAGGTGAAAAACTGTTTTTT	CASSRDRGPGEKLFF
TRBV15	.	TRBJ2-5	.	TGTGCCACCAGCAGAGATCGCCTCGGCAGGGAAGAGACCCAGTACTTC	CATSRDRLGREETQYF
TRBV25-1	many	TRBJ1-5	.	TGTGCCACCCAGTCGGAACTCCCTTATCAGCCCCAGCATTTT	CATQSELPYQPQHF
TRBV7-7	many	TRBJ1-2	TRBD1	TGTGCCAGCAGCCAGGGACAGGGGGCCGTACCCGTCTATGGCTACACCTTC	CASSQGQGAVPVYGYTF
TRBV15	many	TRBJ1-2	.	TGTGCCACCAGTTCAAGAGCTAACTATGGCTACACCTTC	CATSSRANYGYTF